These 2 T cell receptor beta chains originate from one sample sequenced in a study of PD-1 blockade in classical Hodgkin lymphoma. Produced via immunoSEQ multiplex PCR; TCRdb's table is partial and in-frame only. The sample lists roughly 6,000 clones, around 86% seen once, with 1.5% in the top ten. The sample's time point: cycle 4 day 1 (C4D1), after more than five weeks of nivolumab. Every patient experienced relapse after autologous stem cell transplantation, and brentuximab vedotin exposure varied. Thawed PBMCs were the source of CD4+ T cells, purified by magnetic negative selection. The sequenced sample was CD4+ T cells from blood, obtained before the fourth cycle of nivolumab. The source of these receptors is a human donor with classical Hodgkin lymphoma.

The V call is TRBV30, the J call TRBJ2-1, with D unresolved. Trimming left V 2 bases short and J 10 bases short, with 6 bases between. Per germline, CDR1 GTSNPN and CDR2 SVGIG (reference sequence). CDR3 length: 10 residues. CDR3 amino acids: CAWSRREQFF. In DNA form, the CDR3 reads TGTGCCTGGAGTCGGCGGGAGCAGTTCTTC. Together with reference TRBV30 and TRBJ2-1, the CDR3 gives the full variable domain: SQTIHQWPATLVQPVGSPLSLECTVEGTSNPNLYWYRQAAGRGLQLLFYSVGIGQISSEVPQNLSASRPQDRQFILSSKKLLLSDSGFYLCAWSRREQFFGPGTRLTVL.

This clone occurred a few times. The chain combines TRBV7-9 with TRBJ1-2; no reliable D call. Trimming took off 8 bases at V and 2 bases at J, with 9 bases between the two ends. CDR3 size: 12 residues. Germline V lookup: CDR1 SEHNR, CDR2 FQNEAQ (reference sequence). The CDR3 here is CASQPPNYGYTF. The CDR3 DNA reads as TGTGCCAGCCAACCCCCGAACTATGGCTACACCTTC.